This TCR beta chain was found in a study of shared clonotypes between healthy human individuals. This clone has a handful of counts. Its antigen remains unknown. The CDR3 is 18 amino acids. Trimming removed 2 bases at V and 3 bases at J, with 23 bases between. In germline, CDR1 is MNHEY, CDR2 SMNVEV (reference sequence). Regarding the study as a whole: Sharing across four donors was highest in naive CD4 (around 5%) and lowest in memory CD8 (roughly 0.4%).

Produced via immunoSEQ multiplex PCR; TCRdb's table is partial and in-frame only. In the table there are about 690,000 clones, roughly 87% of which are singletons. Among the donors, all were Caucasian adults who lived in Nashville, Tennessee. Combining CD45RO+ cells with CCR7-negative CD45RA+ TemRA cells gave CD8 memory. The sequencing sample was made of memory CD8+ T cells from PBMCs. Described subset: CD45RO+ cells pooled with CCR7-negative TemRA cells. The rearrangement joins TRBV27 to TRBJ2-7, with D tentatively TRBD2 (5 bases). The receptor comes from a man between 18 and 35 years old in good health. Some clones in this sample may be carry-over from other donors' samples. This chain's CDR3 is CASSLVDFIGEFNYEQYF. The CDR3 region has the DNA TGTGCCAGCAGTTTAGTCGATTTCATCGGGGAATTTAACTACGAGCAGTACTTC.